A selection of T cell receptor beta chains follows, all from one sample in a study of T cells in localized non-small cell lung cancer. Profiling relied on immunoSEQ multiplex PCR, and the TCRdb table lists in-frame clones only, not all of them. The sample has around 12,000 clones, about 83% seen once. The sample consisted of peripheral blood, taken before any cancer treatment. Receptors were obtained from a male donor older than 55 with stage I lung adenocarcinoma. Both conserved end residues are part of each CDR3. The D gene is left open where the match is weak. A clone size is listed for some rows: how often the clone was seen (once, few, many), or a class if it is expanded.

v_call	j_call	clone_size	d_call	cdr3_aa	cdr3_nt
TRBV7-8	TRBJ2-1	once	TRBD2	CASSRLAGGSTEQFF	TGTGCCAGCAGCCGACTAGCGGGAGGGAGCACTGAGCAGTTCTTC
TRBV9	TRBJ1-1	few	NA	CASSVGSDTDEAFF	TGTGCCAGCAGCGTAGGATCGGACACCGATGAAGCTTTCTTT
TRBV2	TRBJ2-7	NA	TRBD2	CASTLAGGEQYF	TGTGCCAGCACCCTAGCGGGAGGTGAGCAGTACTTC
TRBV4-1	TRBJ2-7	NA	TRBD1	CASSQNPSTGVFEQYF	TGCGCCAGCAGCCAAAATCCTTCAACAGGGGTATTCGAGCAGTACTTC
TRBV7-9	TRBJ1-2	few	NA	CASSLGWPGAGYTF	TGTGCCAGCAGCTTAGGGTGGCCAGGGGCTGGCTACACCTTC
TRBV29-1	TRBJ2-1	NA	TRBD1	CSVKRQGALGEQFF	TGCAGCGTAAAACGTCAGGGGGCGCTGGGCGAGCAGTTCTTC
TRBV30	TRBJ2-7	NA	NA	CAWSAEGYEQYF	TGTGCCTGGAGTGCCGAGGGGTACGAGCAGTACTTC
TRBV6-5	TRBJ2-2	NA	NA	CASKSRRNTGELFF	TGTGCCAGCAAGTCCAGGCGGAACACCGGGGAGCTGTTTTTT
TRBV5-5	TRBJ1-1	NA	NA	CASSTREEFTEAFF	TGTGCCAGCAGCACCCGGGAGGAATTCACTGAAGCTTTCTTT
TRBV4-2	TRBJ2-3	NA	NA	CASSQETGECQYF	TGTGCCAGCAGCCAAGAAACCGGGGAGTGCCAGTATTTT
TRBV7-9	TRBJ2-5	once	NA	CASSRNTGPTETQYF	TGTGCCAGCAGCCGAAACACGGGTCCCACAGAGACCCAGTACTTC
TRBV4-2	TRBJ2-1	NA	NA	CASSQVGNKIDEQFF	TGTGCCAGCAGCCAAGTCGGGAATAAAATTGATGAGCAGTTCTTC
TRBV5-8	TRBJ2-3	NA	TRBD1	CASSLALQGSTDTQYF	TGTGCCAGCAGCTTGGCTCTACAGGGGAGCACAGATACGCAGTATTTT
TRBV28	TRBJ1-3	NA	NA	CASRQGSAGNTIYF	TGTGCCAGCAGACAAGGGAGTGCAGGAAACACCATATATTTT
TRBV7-2	TRBJ1-3	few	TRBD1	CASSLDRGTGNTIYF	TGTGCCAGCAGCTTAGACAGGGGTACAGGAAACACCATATATTTT
TRBV7-3	TRBJ2-3	NA	NA	CASSLTGTQDTQYF	TGTGCCAGCAGCTTAACAGGGACCCAAGATACGCAGTATTTT
TRBV5-1	TRBJ2-1	NA	TRBD1	CASSLADRALNEQFF	TGCGCCAGCAGCTTGGCGGACAGGGCATTGAATGAGCAGTTCTTC
TRBV2	TRBJ2-1	few	NA	CASSEGVASASSYNEQFF	TGTGCCAGCAGTGAAGGCGTGGCTAGCGCTAGCTCCTACAATGAGCAGTTCTTC
TRBV9	TRBJ2-1	once	TRBD2	CASSDPLSTSGRVGEQFF	TGTGCCAGCAGCGACCCCCTTTCGACTAGCGGGAGGGTGGGGGAGCAGTTCTTC
TRBV28	TRBJ1-2	NA	TRBD1	CASRLQDRANYGYTF	TGTGCCAGCAGACTCCAAGACAGGGCCAACTATGGCTACACCTTC
TRBV2	TRBJ1-4	NA	TRBD1	CASRAGTGVSSEKLFF	TGTGCCAGCAGGGCCGGGACAGGGGTATCTAGTGAAAAACTGTTTTTT
TRBV18	TRBJ1-6	NA	TRBD1	CASSPRQGARNSPLHF	TGTGCCAGCTCACCCCGACAGGGGGCCCGTAATTCACCCCTCCACTTT
TRBV18	TRBJ2-5	NA	NA	CASSPNAAETQYF	TGTGCCAGCTCACCAAACGCTGCAGAGACCCAGTACTTC
TRBV5-1	TRBJ1-4	NA	NA	CASSFQATNEKLFF	TGCGCCAGCAGCTTTCAAGCAACTAATGAAAAACTGTTTTTT
TRBV6-1	TRBJ1-2	NA	NA	CASSEGVGVSGGYTF	TGTGCCAGCAGTGAGGGAGTAGGAGTGAGTGGTGGCTACACCTTC
TRBV5-1	TRBJ1-2	NA	NA	CASSFEGTYGYTF	TGCGCCAGCAGCTTTGAAGGGACCTATGGCTACACCTTC
TRBV5-5	TRBJ1-3	NA	NA	CASSLESGLRSGNTIYF	TGTGCCAGCAGCTTGGAATCTGGGCTTCGGTCTGGAAACACCATATATTTT
TRBV11-2	TRBJ2-6	once	NA	CASSSTCKQQSRANVLTF	TGTGCCAGCAGCTCAACCTGCAAGCAACAAAGTCGGGCCAACGTCCTGACTTTC
TRBV5-4	TRBJ2-2	NA	TRBD2	CASSLGASGSAGELFF	TGTGCCAGCAGCTTGGGTGCTAGCGGGAGTGCCGGGGAGCTGTTTTTT
TRBV10-3	TRBJ2-7	NA	NA	CATGDLKAYEQYF	TGTGCCACCGGGGACCTGAAAGCCTACGAGCAGTACTTC
TRBV7-8	TRBJ2-7	NA	NA	CASSSVRSSYEQYF	TGTGCCAGCAGCTCGGTCAGGAGCTCCTACGAGCAGTACTTC
TRBV6-1	TRBJ2-4	NA	NA	CASSVMAGRANIQYF	TGTGCCAGCAGTGTCATGGCAGGGAGAGCTAACATTCAGTACTTC
TRBV28	TRBJ1-2	NA	NA	CASSEIRGYTF	TGTGCCAGCAGTGAAATCCGGGGCTACACCTTC
TRBV4-3	TRBJ2-7	once	NA	CASSQRTGPYEQYF	TGCGCCAGCAGCCAACGTACAGGGCCCTACGAGCAGTACTTC
TRBV14	TRBJ2-7	few	NA	CASSQDRWSEQYF	TGTGCCAGCAGCCAAGACAGGTGGAGTGAGCAGTACTTC
TRBV2	TRBJ2-6	NA	TRBD1	CASRPTGGAGANVLTF	TGTGCCAGCAGACCGACAGGGGGCGCTGGGGCCAACGTCCTGACTTTC
TRBV27	TRBJ1-5	NA	TRBD1	CAYDREGGQPQHF	TGTGCCTACGACAGGGAGGGTGGTCAGCCCCAGCATTTT
TRBV30	TRBJ2-7	NA	TRBD2	CAWSPSGSFYEQYF	TGTGCCTGGAGTCCCAGCGGGAGCTTCTACGAGCAGTACTTC
TRBV27	TRBJ2-7	NA	NA	CASSPIAVPPYEQYF	TGTGCCAGCAGTCCTATAGCGGTGCCGCCCTACGAGCAGTACTTC